Listed here are 2 T cell receptor beta chains from one sample, sequenced in a study of blood T cells in healthy people across ages. A J-beta primer mix and a sample-barcoded 5' primer were used in a second PCR of roughly 7 to 12 cycles. Each CDR3 protein is one row after TCRdb ran MiXCR on the 5' RACE reads. The table includes 650,000 or so distinct CDR3 sequences, approximately 52% detected once. Sample: blood. These TCRs come from a woman over 75 in good health.

In this sample, this clonotype turned up many times. The CDR3 bases are TGCGCCAGCAGGTCTCAGGGAGGAGTCCAAGAGACCCAGTACTTC. Amino acid sequence: CASRSQGGVQETQYF. J is TRBJ2-5 and V is TRBV5-1; D possibly corresponds to TRBD2 (6 bases). Germline CDR1 is SGHRS and CDR2 is YFSETQ. Trimming stripped 5 bases from V and 1 base from J, with 15 bases between. The CDR3 runs to 15 residues.

As concerns this clonotype: Given a much more abundant clone one base away, this may be a read error. CDR3 DNA: TGTGCCAGCCGTGTCAGGGGGGGGTACAATGAGCAGTACTTC. As protein: CASRVRGGYNEQYF. The rearrangement joins TRBV12-3 or TRBV12-4 to TRBJ2-7; D assignment may be TRBD1 or TRBD2 (7 bases each). The CDR3 extends over 14 amino acids. Trimming pared 8 bases from V and 7 bases from J, leaving 21 bases between.